These 15 T cell receptor beta chains were sequenced from one sample in a study of T cell responses to AZD1222 COVID-19 vaccine. Generated by immunoSEQ multiplex PCR, the TCRdb table keeps only in-frame clones and is missing some. Of 120,000 or so clones in the sample, roughly 89% were seen once. This sample comprised peripheral blood, obtained on day 0 of AZD1222 vaccination. The source is an adult in good health.

In DNA, the CDR3 is TGTGCCAGCAGCCCCTCCTGGGGGGGCGCCGAGACCCAGTACTTC. Encoded protein: CASSPSWGGAETQYF. This chain links TRBV13 with TRBJ2-5; TRBD2 might be the D (7 bases). The CDR3 is made up of 15 amino acids. Looked up from germline, CDR1 is PRHDT and CDR2 is FYEKMQ (reference sequence). Trimming took off 5 bases at V and 5 bases at J, with 18 bases between the two ends.

The chain recombines TRBV29-1 with TRBJ2-5; D is ambiguous. The CDR3 loop spans 15 amino acids. V lost 3 bases and J lost 5, with 19 bases in between. Germline V gene lookup returns CDR1 SQVTM and CDR2 ANQGSEA. This CDR3 reads CSVEGGTITGETQYF. The DNA of the CDR3 is TGCAGCGTTGAGGGTGGCACCATCACTGGGGAGACCCAGTACTTC.

The CDR3 region has the DNA TGTGCCAGCAGCTTAACGGTCGCGGGTACGCAGTATTTT. Protein sequence: CASSLTVAGTQYF. The V call is TRBV7-2, the J call TRBJ2-3, with a weak D call TRBD2 (5 bases). From germline, CDR1 is SGHTA and CDR2 FQGNSA. The CDR3 is 13 amino acids. The V and J ends lost 2 bases and 8 bases respectively, with 11 bases between them.

CDR3 coding DNA: TGTGCCAGCATTAAAGCCGGGACAGGGACCTACGAGCAGTACTTC. This gives the protein CASIKAGTGTYEQYF. The chain combines TRBV28 with TRBJ2-7, with TRBD1 matching over 9 bases. The V gene end was trimmed by 7 bases and the J gene end by 2 bases; junction bases not matched to a gene: 9. The germline CDR1 and CDR2 sequences are MDHEN and SYDVKM. The CDR3 is 15 residues long.

This rearrangement joins TRBV6-5 to TRBJ2-7; D gene uncertain. The germline V and J ends were trimmed by 10 bases and 3 bases, with 19 bases remaining between them. The CDR3 is 14 amino acids. Germline V gene data show CDR1 as MNHEY and CDR2 as SVGAGI. The chain's CDR3 is CATSRTRTDYEQYF. The CDR3 nucleotides are TGTGCCACCTCCCGCACACGGACGGACTACGAGCAGTACTTC.

The V and J genes are TRBV3-1 (or the pseudogene TRBV3-2) and TRBJ1-6; D is possibly TRBD1 (6 bases). This CDR3 has 16 residues. V shed 5 bases and J shed 9 bases, with 20 bases lying between them. The germline V gene encodes CDR1 LGHDT and CDR2 YNNKEL (reference sequence). CDR3 bases: TGTGCCAGCAGCAACAGTGGGGGGGCGGAGAGTTCACCCCTCCACTTT. Translation: CASSNSGGAESSPLHF.

The rearrangement joins TRBV5-4 to TRBJ2-6; TRBD1 aligns across 7 bases. J lost 0 bases, V lost 4 bases, and 1 base had no gene match. The CDR3 loop spans 15 amino acids. The germline V gene encodes CDR1 SGHNT and CDR2 YYREEE (reference sequence). The CDR3 region is CASSRDSSGANVLTF. DNA for the CDR3: TGTGCCAGCAGCCGGGACAGCTCTGGGGCCAACGTCCTGACTTTC.

The chain has TRBV6-4 and TRBJ1-1; D not certain. The CDR3 extends over 14 amino acids. Germline V gene data show CDR1 as MRHNA and CDR2 as SNTAGT. The V end lost 8 bases, the J end lost 1 base, and 14 bases lay between the germline ends. CDR3 residues: CASLHPRENTEAFF. The CDR3 coding sequence is TGTGCCAGCCTACATCCCAGAGAGAACACTGAAGCTTTCTTT.

This clone was counted ten times or more. The J gene is TRBJ2-7, the V gene TRBV5-6; the D is unclear. The CDR3 contains 14 residues. V lost 0 bases to trimming and J lost 5 bases, with 12 bases between them. CDR1 and CDR2 (germline): SGHDT, YYEEEE. The CDR3 DNA reads as TGTGCCAGCAGCTTGGATGTAGGAACTAACGAGCAGTACTTC. The encoded protein is CASSLDVGTNEQYF.

V and J are TRBV27 and TRBJ1-1; no firm D call. The CDR3 has 13 residues. Germline V gene lookup returns CDR1 MNHEY and CDR2 SMNVEV (reference sequence). Deletions cut 5 bases from V and 8 bases from J, with 15 bases between. DNA for the CDR3: TGTGCCAGCAGTGATAACGGACGGGGAGAAGCTTTCTTT. It yields the protein CASSDNGRGEAFF.

The chain employs TRBV2 and TRBJ2-7, with no clear D. The germline CDR1 and CDR2 sequences are SNHLY and FYNNEI. CDR3 size: 13 residues. Trimming shortened V by 1 base and J by 9 bases, and 13 bases separated the two germline ends. CDR3 sequence (DNA): TGTGCCAGCAGTGAAGAACAGAAAGGGTGGCAGTACTTC. Translation gives CASSEEQKGWQYF. The full variable domain, in which reference TRBV2 and TRBJ2-7 provide the parts outside the CDR3, is EPEVTQTPSHQVTQMGQEVILRCVPISNHLYFYWYRQILGQKVEFLVSFYNNEISEKSEIFDDQFSVERPDGSNFTLKIRSTKLEDSAMYFCASSEEQKGWQYFGPGTRLTVT.

This chain uses TRBV5-6 with TRBJ1-2; D not resolved. There are 14 residues in the CDR3. The V end was cut by 1 base, the J end by 3 bases, with 10 bases between. Germline V gives CDR1 SGHDT, CDR2 YYEEEE. The CDR3 here is CASSLIGGDYGYTF. The CDR3 coding sequence is TGTGCCAGCAGCTTGATCGGCGGAGACTATGGCTACACCTTC.

The J gene is TRBJ1-4, the V gene TRBV7-2; D may be TRBD1 (5 bases). Between the trimmed V and J ends, which lost 0 bases and 3 bases, there was a span of 8 bases. CDR3 length: 15 residues. Germline V gene data show CDR1 as SGHTA and CDR2 as FQGNSA. This CDR3 is CASSLAGLPNEKLFF. As DNA, the CDR3 is TGTGCCAGCAGCTTAGCGGGACTCCCTAATGAAAAACTGTTTTTT. Looking up the rest from reference TRBV7-2 and TRBJ1-4 gives the full variable domain: GAGVSQSPSNKVTEKGKDVELRCDPISGHTALYWYRQSLGQGLEFLIYFQGNSAPDKSGLPSDRFSAERTGGSVSTLTIQRTQQEDSAVYLCASSLAGLPNEKLFFGSGTQLSVL.

The chain links TRBV6-6 to TRBJ1-5; D unresolved. Trimming took 6 bases from V and 1 from J, leaving 10 bases between them. Germline V gives CDR1 MNHNY, CDR2 SVGAGI (reference sequence). CDR3 length: 14 residues. The CDR3 is CASSLELSNQPQHF. CDR3 in DNA: TGTGCCAGCAGCTTAGAATTGAGCAATCAGCCCCAGCATTTT.

The chain uses TRBV4-1 and TRBJ1-1, with D tentatively TRBD1 (5 bases). The V gene lost 4 bases and the J gene lost 4 bases, with 16 bases spanning the gap. CDR1 and CDR2 (germline): MGHRA, YSYEKL. The CDR3 consists of 15 residues. As DNA, the CDR3 is TGCGCCAGCAGCCCCCTGGGCACAGGAAGCACTGAAGCTTTCTTT. Translation: CASSPLGTGSTEAFF.